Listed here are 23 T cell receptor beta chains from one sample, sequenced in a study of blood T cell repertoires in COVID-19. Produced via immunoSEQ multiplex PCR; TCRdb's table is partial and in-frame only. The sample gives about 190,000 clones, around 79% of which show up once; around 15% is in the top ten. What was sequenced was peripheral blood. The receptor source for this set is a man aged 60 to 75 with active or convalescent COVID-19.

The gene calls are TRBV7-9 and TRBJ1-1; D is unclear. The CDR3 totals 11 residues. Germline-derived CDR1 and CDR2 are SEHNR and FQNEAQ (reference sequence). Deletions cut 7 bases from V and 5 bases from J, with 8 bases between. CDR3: CASTLETEAFF. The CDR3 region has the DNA TGTGCCAGCACCCTTGAGACTGAAGCTTTCTTT.

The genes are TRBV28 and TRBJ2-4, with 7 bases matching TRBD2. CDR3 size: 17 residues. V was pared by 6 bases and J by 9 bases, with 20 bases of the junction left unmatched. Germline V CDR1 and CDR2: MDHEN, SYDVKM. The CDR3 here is CASSPTLAGGGGGIQYF. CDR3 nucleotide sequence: TGTGCCAGCAGCCCTACGTTAGCGGGCGGGGGTGGGGGCATTCAGTACTTC.

The CDR3 loop is CASTPIGDRGATEAFF. DNA of the CDR3: TGTGCCAGCACCCCCATTGGGGACAGGGGAGCCACTGAAGCTTTCTTT. The chain links TRBV14 to TRBJ1-1, with TRBD1 matching 10 bases. The length of the CDR3 is 16 residues. V dropped 7 bases and J dropped 4; count of bases not matched to a gene: 12. Germline CDR1 reads SGHDN; CDR2 reads FVKESK.

In nucleotides, the CDR3 is TGTGCCAGTAGGGGGGGATTTACCTACGAGCAGTACTTC. Translated, it gives CASRGGFTYEQYF. The chain has TRBV19 and TRBJ2-7; a weak D match, TRBD2 (6 bases). CDR3 length: 13 amino acids. Trimming shortened V by 6 bases and J by 2 bases, and 11 bases separated the two germline ends. Germline assignment: CDR1 LNHDA and CDR2 SQIVND (reference sequence).

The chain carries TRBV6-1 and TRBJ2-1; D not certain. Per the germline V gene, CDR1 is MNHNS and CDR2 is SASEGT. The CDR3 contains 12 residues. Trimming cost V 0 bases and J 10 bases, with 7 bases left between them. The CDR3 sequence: CASSEAGMEQFF. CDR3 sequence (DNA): TGTGCCAGCAGTGAAGCGGGCATGGAGCAGTTCTTC.

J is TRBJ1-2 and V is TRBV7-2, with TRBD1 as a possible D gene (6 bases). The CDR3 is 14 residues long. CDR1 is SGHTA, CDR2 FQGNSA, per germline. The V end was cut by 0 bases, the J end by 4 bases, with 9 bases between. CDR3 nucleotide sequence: TGTGCCAGCAGCTTAGCGAACAGGGCCTATGGCTACACCTTC. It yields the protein CASSLANRAYGYTF. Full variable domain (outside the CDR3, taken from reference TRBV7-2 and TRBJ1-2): GAGVSQSPSNKVTEKGKDVELRCDPISGHTALYWYRQSLGQGLEFLIYFQGNSAPDKSGLPSDRFSAERTGGSVSTLTIQRTQQEDSAVYLCASSLANRAYGYTFGSGTRLTVV.

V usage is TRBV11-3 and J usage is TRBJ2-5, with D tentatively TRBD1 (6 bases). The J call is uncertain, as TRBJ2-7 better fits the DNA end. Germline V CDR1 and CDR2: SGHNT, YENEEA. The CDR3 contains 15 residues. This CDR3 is CASSSKTGSLYEQYF. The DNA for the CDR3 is TGTGCCAGCAGCTCAAAGACAGGTTCCCTCTACGAGCAGTACTTC.

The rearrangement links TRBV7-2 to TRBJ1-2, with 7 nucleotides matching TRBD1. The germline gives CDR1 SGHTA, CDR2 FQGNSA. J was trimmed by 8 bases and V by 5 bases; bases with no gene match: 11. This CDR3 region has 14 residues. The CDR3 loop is CASSPRQGLRGYTF. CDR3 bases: TGTGCCAGCAGCCCGAGACAGGGCTTGCGGGGCTACACCTTC.

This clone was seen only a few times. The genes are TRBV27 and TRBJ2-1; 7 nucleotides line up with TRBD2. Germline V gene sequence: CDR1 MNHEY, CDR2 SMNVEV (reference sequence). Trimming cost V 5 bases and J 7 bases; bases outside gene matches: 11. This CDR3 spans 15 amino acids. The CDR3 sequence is CASSLPGLSKNEQFF. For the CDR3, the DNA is TGTGCCAGCAGTCTACCGGGACTATCGAAAAATGAGCAGTTCTTC.

The CDR3 loop is CATSDLLTGRSRYNQPQHF. CDR3 in DNA: TGTGCCACCAGTGATTTGCTGACAGGGAGGAGTAGGTACAATCAGCCCCAGCATTTT. The chain couples TRBV24-1 to TRBJ1-5; 7 nucleotides line up with TRBD1. CDR1 is KGHDR, CDR2 SFDVKD, per germline. The CDR3 length is 19 residues. V dropped 0 bases and J dropped 3; count of bases not matched to a gene: 13.

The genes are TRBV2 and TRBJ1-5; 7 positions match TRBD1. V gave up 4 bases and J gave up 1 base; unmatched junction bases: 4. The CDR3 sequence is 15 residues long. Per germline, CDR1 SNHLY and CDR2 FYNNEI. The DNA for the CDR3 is TGTGCCAGCAGTGGACAGGGCTTAAGCAATCAGCCCCAGCATTTT. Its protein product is CASSGQGLSNQPQHF.

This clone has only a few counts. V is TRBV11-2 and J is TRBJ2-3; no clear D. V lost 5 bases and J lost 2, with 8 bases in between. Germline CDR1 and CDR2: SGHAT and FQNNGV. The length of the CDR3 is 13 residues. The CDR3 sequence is CASSPRPTDTQYF. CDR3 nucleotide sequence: TGTGCCAGCAGCCCCCGTCCCACAGATACGCAGTATTTT.

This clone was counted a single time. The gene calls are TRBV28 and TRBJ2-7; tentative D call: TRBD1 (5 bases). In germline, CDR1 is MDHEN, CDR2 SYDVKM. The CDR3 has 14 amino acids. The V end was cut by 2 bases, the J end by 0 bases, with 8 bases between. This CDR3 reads CASSLAGRSYEQYF. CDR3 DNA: TGTGCCAGCAGTTTAGCAGGGCGCTCCTACGAGCAGTACTTC.

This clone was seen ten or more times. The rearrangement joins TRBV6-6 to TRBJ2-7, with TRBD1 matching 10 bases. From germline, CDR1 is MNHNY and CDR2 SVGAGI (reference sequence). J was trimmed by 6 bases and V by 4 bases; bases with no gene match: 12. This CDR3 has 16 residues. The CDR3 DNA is TGTGCCAGCAGTTCCACCTCCGGGACAGGGGCGGTCGAGCAGTACTTC. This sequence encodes CASSSTSGTGAVEQYF.

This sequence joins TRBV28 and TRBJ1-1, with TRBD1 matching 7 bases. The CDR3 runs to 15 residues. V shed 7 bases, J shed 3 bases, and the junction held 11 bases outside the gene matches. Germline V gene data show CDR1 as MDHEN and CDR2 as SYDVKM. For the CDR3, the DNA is TGTGCCAGCAAACGGAGGGGGCTTGGGGACACTGAAGCTTTCTTT. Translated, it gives CASKRRGLGDTEAFF.

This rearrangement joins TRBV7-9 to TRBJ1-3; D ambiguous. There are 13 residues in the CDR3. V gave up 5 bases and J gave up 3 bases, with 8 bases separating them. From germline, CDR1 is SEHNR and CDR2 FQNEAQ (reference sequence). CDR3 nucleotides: TGTGCCAGCAGCCTCGGGAGTGGAAACACCATATATTTT. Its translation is CASSLGSGNTIYF.

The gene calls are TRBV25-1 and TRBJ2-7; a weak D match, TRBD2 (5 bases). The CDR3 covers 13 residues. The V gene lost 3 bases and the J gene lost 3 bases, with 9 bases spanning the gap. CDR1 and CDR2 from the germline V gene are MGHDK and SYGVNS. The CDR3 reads CASSDLLVYEQYF. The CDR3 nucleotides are TGTGCCAGCAGTGATTTACTAGTCTACGAGCAGTACTTC.

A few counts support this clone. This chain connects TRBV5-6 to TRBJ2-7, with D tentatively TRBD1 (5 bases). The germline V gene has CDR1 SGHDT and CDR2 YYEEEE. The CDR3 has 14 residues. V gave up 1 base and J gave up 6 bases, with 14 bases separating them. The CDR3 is CASSLRQGLAEQYF. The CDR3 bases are TGTGCCAGCAGCTTGAGGCAGGGATTGGCCGAGCAGTACTTC.

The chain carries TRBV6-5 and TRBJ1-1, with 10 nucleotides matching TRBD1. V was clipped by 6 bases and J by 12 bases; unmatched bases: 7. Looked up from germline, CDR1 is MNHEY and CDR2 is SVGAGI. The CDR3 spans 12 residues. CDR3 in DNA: TGTGCCAGCAGAAGGGACAGGGGAATGACTTTCTTT. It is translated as CASRRDRGMTFF.

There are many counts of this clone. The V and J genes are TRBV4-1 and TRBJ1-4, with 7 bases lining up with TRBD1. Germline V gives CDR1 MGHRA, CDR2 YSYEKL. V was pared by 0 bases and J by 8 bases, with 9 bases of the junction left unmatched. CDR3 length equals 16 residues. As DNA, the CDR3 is TGCGCCAGCAGCCAAGAATTGAGACAGGGTCGCGAAAAACTGTTTTTT. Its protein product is CASSQELRQGREKLFF.

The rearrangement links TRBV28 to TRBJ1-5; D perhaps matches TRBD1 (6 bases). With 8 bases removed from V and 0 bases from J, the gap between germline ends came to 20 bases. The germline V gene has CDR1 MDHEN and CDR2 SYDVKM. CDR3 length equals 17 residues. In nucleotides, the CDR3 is TGTGCCAGCCTAAGTCTGGGGGGGACAATTAGCAATCAGCCCCAGCATTTT. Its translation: CASLSLGGTISNQPQHF.

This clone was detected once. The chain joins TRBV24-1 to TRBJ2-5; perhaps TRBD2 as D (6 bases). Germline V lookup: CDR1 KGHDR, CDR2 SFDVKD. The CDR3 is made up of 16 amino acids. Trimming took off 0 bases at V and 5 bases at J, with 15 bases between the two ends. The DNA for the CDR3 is TGTGCCACCAGTGATTTGCCCCGACTGGGGAGGGAGACCCAGTACTTC. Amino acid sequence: CATSDLPRLGRETQYF.

The CDR3, as DNA: TGTGCCAGCAGGACCCCAGCGGGAGGGCCCTTGTACTTC. The encoded protein is CASRTPAGGPLYF. The rearrangement links TRBV28 to TRBJ2-7, with TRBD2 matching over 10 bases. This CDR3 comprises 13 residues. Germline V gene lookup returns CDR1 MDHEN and CDR2 SYDVKM. Germline trimming cut 6 bases from V and 12 bases from J; bases unmatched to any gene: 11.